Following are 14 T cell receptor beta chains from one sample sequenced in a study of OX40 agonist ivuxolimab in advanced cancers. Clones were sequenced by immunoSEQ multiplex PCR, and TCRdb holds only the in-frame ones, with some missing. This table has 150,000 to 170,000 clones, under 95% appearing once. Specimen: CD4+ or CD8+ T cells sorted from blood, collected in a trial of the OX40 agonist ivuxolimab. The source of these receptors is an adult with an advanced solid tumor such as melanoma, head and neck, liver or kidney cancer.

The V gene is TRBV7-9, the J gene TRBJ2-1, with D unclear. V was shortened by 5 bases and J by 6 bases, with 11 bases between the two germline ends. The CDR3 sequence is 13 residues long. Germline lookup yields CDR1 SEHNR and CDR2 FQNEAQ (reference sequence). The CDR3 nucleotides read TGTGCCAGCAGCCCAGACATCCTCAATGAGCAGTTCTTC. Its translation is CASSPDILNEQFF.

The V gene is TRBV7-2, the J gene TRBJ1-5, with D hard to call. This CDR3 region has 16 residues. Trimming took off 2 bases at V and 4 bases at J, with 15 bases between the two ends. Germline lookup yields CDR1 SGHTA and CDR2 FQGNSA. The CDR3 DNA reads TGTGCCAGCAGCTTAAGCGTTTTTTCAGATAATCAGCCCCAGCATTTT. Its translation is CASSLSVFSDNQPQHF.

The V call is TRBV19, the J call TRBJ1-5; D not resolved. Trimming took 2 bases from V and 0 from J, leaving 8 bases between them. Germline loops: CDR1 LNHDA, CDR2 SQIVND (reference sequence). CDR3 length: 15 residues. CDR3 amino acids: CASSISGDSNQPQHF. In DNA form, the CDR3 reads TGTGCCAGTAGTATATCCGGGGATAGCAATCAGCCCCAGCATTTT. The variable domain in full, completed from reference TRBV19 and TRBJ1-5, reads DGGITQSPKYLFRKEGQNVTLSCEQNLNHDAMYWYRQDPGQGLRLIYYSQIVNDFQKGDIAEGYSVSREKKESFPLTVTSAQKNPTAFYLCASSISGDSNQPQHFGDGTRLSIL.

The chain links TRBV5-4 to TRBJ1-2; tentatively, D is TRBD1 (6 bases). The germline gives CDR1 SGHNT, CDR2 YYREEE (reference sequence). V shed 4 bases and J shed 5 bases, with 18 bases lying between them. This CDR3 region has 15 residues. The CDR3 reads CASSASATGRYGYTF. CDR3 bases: TGTGCCAGCAGCGCCTCCGCGACAGGCCGTTATGGCTACACCTTC.

The V call is TRBV18, the J call TRBJ1-4; D uncertain. Germline CDR1 reads KGHSH; CDR2 reads LQKENI. This CDR3 comprises 15 residues. Trimming took off 2 bases at V and 0 bases at J, with 7 bases between the two ends. The CDR3 DNA follows: TGTGCCAGCTCACCAAGTGTTGCAACTAATGAAAAACTGTTTTTT. Protein product: CASSPSVATNEKLFF.

The J gene is TRBJ2-1, the V gene TRBV27; D might be TRBD1 (6 bases). The V gene lost 7 bases and the J gene lost 6 bases, with 19 bases spanning the gap. Per germline, CDR1 MNHEY and CDR2 SMNVEV (reference sequence). CDR3 length: 15 residues. The CDR3 loop is CASIPTGLMPNEQFF. CDR3 nucleotides: TGTGCCAGCATCCCCACAGGGCTTATGCCCAATGAGCAGTTCTTC.

Written as DNA, the CDR3 is TGTGCCAGCTCACCACCGGGGGCAAGTCATAGGGCTGAAGCTTTCTTT. Translation gives CASSPPGASHRAEAFF. J is TRBJ1-1 and V is TRBV18, with a possible D match to TRBD1 (6 bases). The CDR3 has 16 residues. Germline CDR1 is KGHSH and CDR2 is LQKENI. Trimming pared 0 bases from V and 6 bases from J, leaving 17 bases between.

The CDR3 sequence: CASSRRAGQPGETQYF. The CDR3 bases are TGTGCCAGCAGCCGAAGGGCCGGACAGCCGGGGGAGACCCAGTACTTC. The chain combines TRBV7-9 with TRBJ2-5; perhaps TRBD1 as D (6 bases). Germline CDR1 and CDR2: SEHNR and FQNEAQ (reference sequence). V dropped 5 bases and J dropped 5 bases, with 21 bases sitting between them. The CDR3 spans 16 residues.

V is TRBV5-4 and J is TRBJ1-1; D perhaps matches TRBD1 (5 bases). V was trimmed by 0 bases and J by 5 bases, leaving 14 bases between them. Germline V lookup: CDR1 SGHNT, CDR2 YYREEE (reference sequence). CDR3 length: 15 residues. The CDR3 is CASSLDKPEGTEAFF. CDR3 nucleotide sequence: TGTGCCAGCAGCTTGGATAAACCCGAGGGGACTGAAGCTTTCTTT.

The gene calls are TRBV6-5 and TRBJ2-7; D possibly corresponds to TRBD1 (6 bases). Trimming stripped 0 bases from V and 1 base from J, with 13 bases between. Germline V gene data show CDR1 as MNHEY and CDR2 as SVGAGI. CDR3 length: 16 residues. The CDR3 coding sequence is TGTGCCAGCAGTTACTCGGTCAATACAGGGTCCTACGAGCAGTACTTC. This encodes CASSYSVNTGSYEQYF.

This chain links TRBV19 with TRBJ1-5; the D gene is possibly TRBD1 (5 bases). CDR1 and CDR2 (germline): LNHDA, SQIVND (reference sequence). The CDR3 has 13 amino acids. Trimming removed 10 bases at V and 4 bases at J, with 14 bases between. The CDR3 loop reads CATAGTVNQPQHF. CDR3 DNA: TGTGCCACCGCCGGGACGGTAAATCAGCCCCAGCATTTT.

J is TRBJ1-2 and V is TRBV9; 7 positions match TRBD1. Per the germline V gene, CDR1 is SGDLS and CDR2 is YYNGEE. V gave up 0 bases and J gave up 7 bases; unmatched junction bases: 6. The CDR3 extends over 14 amino acids. The DNA for the CDR3 is TGTGCCAGCAGCGTAGGACAGGGTCAGGCTGGCTACACCTTC. Its protein is CASSVGQGQAGYTF.

The gene calls are TRBV5-1 and TRBJ1-3, with a weak D call TRBD1 (6 bases). Trimming removed 0 bases from V and 3 bases from J, with 16 bases in between. The germline V gene encodes CDR1 SGHRS and CDR2 YFSETQ. CDR3 length: 17 residues. CDR3 amino acids: CASSLEPRRGDGNTIYF. CDR3 DNA: TGCGCCAGCAGCTTGGAACCCCGCAGGGGTGATGGAAACACCATATATTTT.

The chain is built from TRBV6-5 and TRBJ1-2, with a tentative D call TRBD1 (5 bases). Trimming left V 2 bases short and J 7 bases short, with 11 bases between. The V gene's germline CDR1 is MNHEY and CDR2 SVGAGI. This CDR3 has 13 amino acids. CDR3 loop: CASSYTGGSGYTF. The CDR3 region has the DNA TGTGCCAGCAGTTACACCGGGGGTAGTGGCTACACCTTC.